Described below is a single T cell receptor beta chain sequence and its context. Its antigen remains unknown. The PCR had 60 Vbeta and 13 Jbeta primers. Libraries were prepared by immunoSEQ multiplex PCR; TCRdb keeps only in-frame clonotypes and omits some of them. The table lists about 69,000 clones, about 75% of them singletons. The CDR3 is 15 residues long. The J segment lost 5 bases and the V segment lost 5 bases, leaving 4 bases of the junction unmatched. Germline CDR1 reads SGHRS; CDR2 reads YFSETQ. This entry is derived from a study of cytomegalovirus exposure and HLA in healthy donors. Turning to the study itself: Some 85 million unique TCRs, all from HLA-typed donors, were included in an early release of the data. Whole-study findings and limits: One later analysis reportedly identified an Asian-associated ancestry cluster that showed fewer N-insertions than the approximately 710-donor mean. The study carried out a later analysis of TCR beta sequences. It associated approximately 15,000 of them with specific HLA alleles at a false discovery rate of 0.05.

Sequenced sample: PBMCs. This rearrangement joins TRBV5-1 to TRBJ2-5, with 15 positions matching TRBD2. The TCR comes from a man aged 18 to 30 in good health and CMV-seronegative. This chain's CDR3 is CASRLGLAGGETQYF. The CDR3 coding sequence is TGCGCCAGCAGATTAGGACTAGCGGGGGGGGAGACCCAGTACTTC.